The 32 T cell receptor beta chains listed next were all sequenced from one sample in a study of blood T cell repertoires in COVID-19. This table comes from immunoSEQ multiplex PCR, and its TCRdb copy is limited to in-frame clones, with some not included. The table has more than 300,000 clones, 86% seen once. The sequenced material came from peripheral blood. These TCRs come from a woman aged 45-59 years with acute or convalescent COVID-19.

V is TRBV7-9 and J is TRBJ1-1; TRBD1 matches 10 bases. Trimming removed 7 bases from V and 1 base from J; junction bases left unmatched: 6. Looked up from germline, CDR1 is SEHNR and CDR2 is FQNEAQ (reference sequence). CDR3 length equals 15 residues. CDR3 in DNA: TGTGCCAGCACCGACCGGGACAGGGGGAACACTGAAGCTTTCTTT. Translation gives CASTDRDRGNTEAFF.

This sequence joins TRBV7-2 and TRBJ1-1; D might be TRBD1 (5 bases). V dropped 1 base and J dropped 3 bases, with 12 bases sitting between them. Germline V CDR1 and CDR2: SGHTA, FQGNSA. The CDR3 runs to 15 residues. CDR3 residues: CASSLDPGSDTEAFF. As DNA, the CDR3 is TGTGCCAGCAGCTTAGATCCAGGGTCAGACACTGAAGCTTTCTTT.

V gene TRBV18 combines with J gene TRBJ1-2; no clear D gene. This CDR3 region has 12 residues. V was shortened by 6 bases and J by 12 bases, with 17 bases between the two germline ends. Germline CDR1 and CDR2: KGHSH and LQKENI. The CDR3 here is CASSHDRPGNTF. CDR3 DNA sequence: TGTGCCAGCTCGCATGACCGACCGGGGAACACCTTC. Using reference TRBV18 and TRBJ1-2 for the parts outside the CDR3, the full variable domain is NAGVMQNPRHLVRRRGQEARLRCSPMKGHSHVYWYRQLPEEGLKFMVYLQKENIIDESGMPKERFSAEFPKEGPSILRIQQVVRGDSAAYFCASSHDRPGNTFGSGTRLTVV.

This clone was seen only a few times. The genes are TRBV5-4 and TRBJ2-2; 7 nucleotides match TRBD1. V gave up 4 bases and J gave up 4 bases; unmatched junction bases: 10. Germline V gene lookup returns CDR1 SGHNT and CDR2 YYREEE (reference sequence). The CDR3 is made up of 16 amino acids. CDR3 loop: CASSISTGPVTGELFF. The CDR3, as DNA: TGTGCCAGCAGCATCTCGACAGGGCCTGTCACCGGGGAGCTGTTTTTT.

The chain couples TRBV27 to TRBJ1-3; 7 positions match TRBD1. The germline gives CDR1 MNHEY, CDR2 SMNVEV (reference sequence). The CDR3 totals 15 residues. J was trimmed by 0 bases and V by 6 bases; bases with no gene match: 5. CDR3 DNA sequence: TGTGCCAGCAGGCACAGGGGTAACTCTGGAAACACCATATATTTT. Translated: CASRHRGNSGNTIYF.

The chain couples TRBV7-9 to TRBJ2-1, with a tentative D call TRBD1 (6 bases). The V end lost 0 bases, the J end lost 10 bases, and 10 bases lay between the germline ends. The CDR3 is 13 residues long. Per the germline V gene, CDR1 is SEHNR and CDR2 is FQNEAQ (reference sequence). The CDR3 protein is CASSLARGTEQFF. CDR3 nucleotide sequence: TGTGCCAGCAGCTTAGCGAGGGGGACAGAGCAGTTCTTC.

The chain uses TRBV6-5 and TRBJ1-1; no firm D call. The CDR3 spans 13 residues. Trimming took 5 bases from V and 4 from J, leaving 11 bases between them. Germline CDR1 MNHEY, CDR2 SVGAGI. CDR3 DNA sequence: TGTGCCAGCAGTCAAAGCGGGAGCACTGAAGCTTTCTTT. Translating gives CASSQSGSTEAFF.

The chain links TRBV28 to TRBJ2-1, with a possible D match to TRBD2 (6 bases). Germline lookup yields CDR1 MDHEN and CDR2 SYDVKM. CDR3 length: 16 amino acids. V was clipped by 5 bases and J by 0 bases, with 14 bases between them. CDR3 nucleotide sequence: TGTGCCAGCAGTGACCAGCGGGTCCTCTCCTACAATGAGCAGTTCTTC. Protein: CASSDQRVLSYNEQFF.

The chain couples TRBV30 to TRBJ2-1; TRBD2 aligns across 8 bases. CDR1 and CDR2 (germline): GTSNPN, SVGIG (reference sequence). CDR3 length: 17 amino acids. V dropped 0 bases and J dropped 4; count of bases not matched to a gene: 11. DNA for the CDR3: TGTGCCTGGAGTGTATCCGGGAGGGTTAATATGTACAATGAGCAGTTCTTC. Its translation: CAWSVSGRVNMYNEQFF.

The chain recombines TRBV11-3 with TRBJ2-2, with D uncertain. In germline, CDR1 is SGHNT, CDR2 YENEEA. The V and J ends lost 0 bases and 4 bases respectively, with 3 bases between them. The CDR3 has 13 residues. The DNA for the CDR3 is TGTGCCAGCAGCTTAGACGGCACCGGGGAGCTGTTTTTT. This gives the protein CASSLDGTGELFF.

The chain employs TRBV19 and TRBJ1-5; the D gene is possibly TRBD1 (5 bases). The CDR3 length is 13 residues. Germline loops: CDR1 LNHDA, CDR2 SQIVND (reference sequence). Deletions cut 7 bases from V and 7 bases from J, with 14 bases between. The CDR3 spells CASTQGTRQPQHF. The CDR3 DNA follows: TGTGCCAGTACCCAGGGTACCAGGCAGCCCCAGCATTTT. Combining the CDR3 with reference TRBV19 and TRBJ1-5 gives the whole variable domain DGGITQSPKYLFRKEGQNVTLSCEQNLNHDAMYWYRQDPGQGLRLIYYSQIVNDFQKGDIAEGYSVSREKKESFPLTVTSAQKNPTAFYLCASTQGTRQPQHFGDGTRLSIL.

The chain recombines TRBV5-1 with TRBJ2-1; 12 bases line up with TRBD2. CDR1 is SGHRS, CDR2 YFSETQ, per germline. The CDR3 loop spans 16 amino acids. V gave up 4 bases and J gave up 3 bases; unmatched junction bases: 5. The chain's CDR3 is CASSIQLAGGYNEQFF. The CDR3 DNA reads TGCGCCAGCAGCATACAACTAGCGGGAGGCTACAATGAGCAGTTCTTC.

The chain joins TRBV9 to TRBJ1-6; TRBD1 matches at 9 bases. This CDR3 comprises 13 residues. Germline V gene data show CDR1 as SGDLS and CDR2 as YYNGEE. V was pared by 5 bases and J by 9 bases, with 3 bases of the junction left unmatched. CDR3: CASRGTGSSPLHF. The CDR3 DNA reads as TGTGCCAGCAGGGGGACAGGGTCTTCACCCCTCCACTTT.

In DNA, the CDR3 is TGTGCCAGCATGGGAGACACTGAAGCTTTCTTT. This gives the protein CASMGDTEAFF. V usage is TRBV6-5 and J usage is TRBJ1-1; no clear D. With 7 bases removed from V and 3 bases from J, the gap between germline ends came to 6 bases. This CDR3 is built from 11 residues. Germline V gene data show CDR1 as MNHEY and CDR2 as SVGAGI.

The rearrangement links TRBV9 to TRBJ2-2, with D possibly being TRBD1 (5 bases). The CDR3 loop spans 16 amino acids. The germline V gene has CDR1 SGDLS and CDR2 YYNGEE. V was pared by 3 bases and J by 4 bases, with 16 bases between. CDR3: CASSAVRGSGTGELFF. CDR3 DNA sequence: TGTGCCAGCAGCGCCGTAAGGGGTTCAGGCACCGGGGAGCTGTTTTTT.

The chain joins TRBV5-5 to TRBJ2-1; D gene unclear. Trimming removed 3 bases from V and 0 bases from J, with 10 bases in between. This CDR3 has 15 amino acids. Germline V gene lookup returns CDR1 SGHKS and CDR2 YYEKEE (reference sequence). The CDR3 is CASSSGPISYNEQFF. The CDR3, as DNA: TGTGCCAGCAGCTCGGGTCCAATCTCCTACAATGAGCAGTTCTTC.

CDR3 in DNA: TGTGCCAGCACTAAAGACGGAGAGGAGACCCAGTACTTC. Its protein is CASTKDGEETQYF. This chain uses TRBV6-5 with TRBJ2-5; D unresolved. Trimming left V 7 bases short and J 5 bases short, with 14 bases between. Germline loops: CDR1 MNHEY, CDR2 SVGAGI. CDR3 length: 13 amino acids.

The chain joins TRBV18 to TRBJ2-1; D is unresolved. Germline CDR1 reads KGHSH; CDR2 reads LQKENI. This CDR3 contains 15 residues. Trimming took off 4 bases at V and 3 bases at J, with 13 bases between the two ends. CDR3 coding DNA: TGTGCCAGCTCACTCCTAATTAGTGGCTACAATGAGCAGTTCTTC. It yields the protein CASSLLISGYNEQFF.

The chain combines TRBV28 with TRBJ1-1; D gene ambiguous. The CDR3 sequence is 10 residues long. Trimming took 8 bases from V and 8 from J, leaving 9 bases between them. The germline gives CDR1 MDHEN, CDR2 SYDVKM. CDR3 region: CASGAREAFF. The CDR3 DNA sequence: TGTGCCAGCGGCGCTAGAGAAGCTTTCTTT.

The chain carries TRBV6-5 and TRBJ2-1; D unresolved. Germline lookup yields CDR1 MNHEY and CDR2 SVGAGI. Trimming took 0 bases from V and 10 from J, leaving 13 bases between them. The CDR3 consists of 14 residues. In nucleotides, the CDR3 is TGTGCCAGCAGTTACTCGCGTGGTGCCTGGGAGCAGTTCTTC. It encodes CASSYSRGAWEQFF.

This clone turned up a few times. The chain combines TRBV5-1 with TRBJ1-3; TRBD1 might be the D (5 bases). Trimming left V 4 bases short and J 1 base short, with 9 bases between. Germline V gene lookup returns CDR1 SGHRS and CDR2 YFSETQ. The CDR3 extends over 14 amino acids. The DNA for the CDR3 is TGCGCCAGCAGCCCAGGGATTTCTGGAAACACCATATATTTT. As protein: CASSPGISGNTIYF.

Worth noting for this clone: This specimen includes other DNA sequences encoding the same CDR3. The rearrangement uses TRBV2 and TRBJ1-2; a weak D match, TRBD1 (6 bases). The CDR3 extends over 15 amino acids. Germline V gives CDR1 SNHLY, CDR2 FYNNEI. V dropped 6 bases and J dropped 8 bases, with 22 bases sitting between them. CDR3: CASRLTGDSTGGYTF. The DNA of the CDR3 is TGTGCCAGCAGACTGACAGGCGACTCGACTGGGGGCTACACCTTC.

This chain links TRBV24-1 with TRBJ2-2; 9 nucleotides match TRBD2. The junction had 4 bases not matched to a gene; V was cut back by 3 bases and J by 0 bases. From germline, CDR1 is KGHDR and CDR2 SFDVKD. The CDR3 extends over 17 amino acids. The CDR3: CATSDLAGNTNTGELFF. The CDR3 DNA follows: TGTGCCACCAGTGATCTAGCGGGAAACACGAACACCGGGGAGCTGTTTTTT.

This clone was found a few times. At one of its ends the junction is not consistent with the germline gene, which may arise from a read error. This sequence joins TRBV6-5 and TRBJ1-2, with 8 bases lining up with TRBD1. CDR1 and CDR2 from the germline V gene are MNHEY and SVGAGI. This CDR3 has 12 amino acids. Here the CDR3 reads CASSYRGDRRHF. CDR3 bases: TGTGCCAGCAGTTATCGAGGGGACAGGAGGCACTTC.

V and J are TRBV5-6 and TRBJ1-5; tentatively, D is TRBD1 (5 bases). The CDR3 extends over 18 amino acids. Germline CDR1 reads SGHDT; CDR2 reads YYEEEE. Trimming left V 0 bases short and J 0 bases short, with 16 bases between. CDR3 DNA: TGTGCCAGCAGCTTGGTCGACAGCTACGGGGGTAGCAATCAGCCCCAGCATTTT. Its protein product is CASSLVDSYGGSNQPQHF.

The chain links TRBV5-5 to TRBJ1-2; D uncertain. The germline V gene encodes CDR1 SGHKS and CDR2 YYEKEE (reference sequence). Trimming stripped 4 bases from V and 2 bases from J, with 6 bases between. CDR3 length equals 12 residues. The CDR3 sequence is CASSPRNYGYTF. The CDR3 DNA reads TGTGCCAGCAGCCCCAGGAACTATGGCTACACCTTC.

The chain carries TRBV9 and TRBJ1-6, with TRBD1 identical over 8 bases. CDR1 and CDR2 (germline): SGDLS, YYNGEE. V lost 4 bases, J lost 7 bases, and 7 bases stayed unmatched. This CDR3 is built from 15 residues. The CDR3 nucleotides are TGTGCCAGCAGCCCCGGACAGGGCGTGAATTCACCCCTCCACTTT. Protein: CASSPGQGVNSPLHF.

The chain joins TRBV28 to TRBJ1-2; D gene ambiguous. This CDR3 has 14 amino acids. Germline V gene lookup returns CDR1 MDHEN and CDR2 SYDVKM. Trimming took 2 bases from V and 7 from J, leaving 14 bases between them. In DNA form, the CDR3 reads TGTGCCAGCAGTTTAAGAGGCGGATCGCCTGGCTACACCTTC. Its protein is CASSLRGGSPGYTF.

The chain couples TRBV2 to TRBJ1-1, with a tentative D call TRBD1 (6 bases). The length of the CDR3 is 14 residues. Looked up from germline, CDR1 is SNHLY and CDR2 is FYNNEI. Trimming removed 6 bases at V and 0 bases at J, with 11 bases between. The CDR3 DNA reads TGTGCCAGCAGGCTTGGACAGATGAACACTGAAGCTTTCTTT. As protein: CASRLGQMNTEAFF.

The chain uses TRBV9 and TRBJ2-2, with D perhaps matching TRBD2 (6 bases). Trimming stripped 4 bases from V and 0 bases from J, with 13 bases between. From germline, CDR1 is SGDLS and CDR2 YYNGEE. The CDR3 loop spans 16 amino acids. The CDR3 DNA reads as TGTGCCAGCAGCTCCGGGAGTTCACCGAACACCGGGGAGCTGTTTTTT. Protein: CASSSGSSPNTGELFF.

The chain carries TRBV30 and TRBJ2-1; 8 bases line up with TRBD1. Germline CDR1 reads GTSNPN; CDR2 reads SVGIG (reference sequence). The V and J ends lost 4 bases and 2 bases, in that order; junction bases with no gene match: 4. CDR3 length: 14 residues. CDR3 nucleotide sequence: TGTGCCTGGACTCAGGGGGCGACCTACAATGAGCAGTTCTTC. Protein sequence: CAWTQGATYNEQFF. Drawing the rest from reference TRBV30 and TRBJ2-1, the complete variable domain is SQTIHQWPATLVQPVGSPLSLECTVEGTSNPNLYWYRQAAGRGLQLLFYSVGIGQISSEVPQNLSASRPQDRQFILSSKKLLLSDSGFYLCAWTQGATYNEQFFGPGTRLTVL.

A remark on this clone: Other DNA sequences from this sample encode an identical CDR3 as well. The rearrangement links TRBV6-4 to TRBJ2-2; 10 nucleotides agree with TRBD2. This CDR3 spans 17 amino acids. Looked up from germline, CDR1 is MRHNA and CDR2 is SNTAGT. Trimming cost V 0 bases and J 2 bases; bases outside gene matches: 3. CDR3 in amino acids: CASSDSGLAANTGELFF. The CDR3 DNA follows: TGTGCCAGCAGTGACTCAGGACTAGCGGCAAACACCGGGGAGCTGTTTTTT.